What follows are 28 T cell receptor beta chains derived from one specimen sequenced in a study of blood T cell repertoires in COVID-19. Clones were read by immunoSEQ multiplex PCR, and TCRdb kept only the in-frame ones, dropping some. The top ten hold roughly a tenth of the sample, which has about 310,000 clones, roughly 91% seen once. The sequenced sample was PBMCs or T cells enriched from blood (not recorded which). The receptors stem from a woman aged 25 to 39 who had recovered from COVID-19.

The rearrangement links TRBV28 to TRBJ1-1; 9 nucleotides align to TRBD1. The germline V gene has CDR1 MDHEN and CDR2 SYDVKM. The CDR3 spans 16 residues. Trimming at V came to 7 bases and at J to 8 bases, leaving 17 bases not matched to a gene. The CDR3 DNA reads TGTGCCAGCACAACCGGGACAGGGTGGGGTGGATCGGAAGCTTTCTTT. Encoded protein: CASTTGTGWGGSEAFF. Supplemented by reference TRBV28 and TRBJ1-1, the full variable domain reads DVKVTQSSRYLVKRTGEKVFLECVQDMDHENMFWYRQDPGLGLRLIYFSYDVKMKEKGDIPEGYSVSREKKERFSLILESASTNQTSMYLCASTTGTGWGGSEAFFGQGTRLTVV.

This clone was detected a few times. The CDR3 DNA is TGTGCCAGCAGTAAATCGAGGAGCCCTGGAAACACCATATATTTT. Translated, it gives CASSKSRSPGNTIYF. This chain links TRBV2 with TRBJ1-3; D is uncertain. The CDR3 loop spans 15 amino acids. Germline loops: CDR1 SNHLY, CDR2 FYNNEI. Trimming shortened V by 5 bases and J by 2 bases, and 13 bases separated the two germline ends.

This clone has more than one count but fewer than ten. The rearrangement uses TRBV3-1 (or the pseudogene TRBV3-2) and TRBJ2-5; no reliable D call. The V and J ends lost 8 bases and 2 bases respectively, with 9 bases between them. Looked up from germline, CDR1 is LGHDT and CDR2 is YNNKEL (reference sequence). There are 12 residues in the CDR3. In DNA form, the CDR3 reads TGTGCCAGCTCCCGTCTGCAAGAGACCCAGTACTTC. It is translated as CASSRLQETQYF.

The rearrangement joins TRBV12-3 or TRBV12-4 to TRBJ2-7, with D maybe TRBD2 (5 bases). CDR3 length equals 13 residues. The V end was cut by 2 bases, the J end by 3 bases, with 8 bases between. CDR3 in amino acids: CASSLRGFYEQYF. The CDR3 bases are TGTGCCAGCAGTTTACGGGGTTTCTACGAGCAGTACTTC.

The CDR3 DNA sequence: TGTGCCAGCAGCTTAGGGTGGGGACAGGGGGACCAGCCCCAGCATTTT. Encoded protein: CASSLGWGQGDQPQHF. V usage is TRBV11-2 and J usage is TRBJ1-5, with 11 bases that match TRBD1. The CDR3 spans 16 residues. Germline V CDR1 and CDR2: SGHAT, FQNNGV. V was clipped by 1 base and J by 7 bases; unmatched bases: 6.

This chain connects TRBV6-5 to TRBJ1-2; 10 nucleotides align to TRBD1. V gave up 7 bases and J gave up 6 bases; unmatched junction bases: 8. This CDR3 has 14 residues. Looked up from germline, CDR1 is MNHEY and CDR2 is SVGAGI. The CDR3: CASIRQGAKDGYTF. CDR3 in DNA: TGTGCCAGCATCAGACAGGGGGCGAAGGATGGCTACACCTTC.

The gene calls are TRBV7-9 and TRBJ1-2; D remains unclear. This CDR3 has 15 residues. Deletions cut 6 bases from V and 8 bases from J, with 22 bases between. Germline values: CDR1 SEHNR, CDR2 FQNEAQ (reference sequence). The CDR3 nucleotides are TGTGCCAGCAGGGAAACTTCCGGGTACTTCGGGGGCTACACCTTC. Translating gives CASRETSGYFGGYTF. Full variable domain (rest looked up from reference TRBV7-9 and TRBJ1-2): DTGVSQNPRHKITKRGQNVTFRCDPISEHNRLYWYRQTLGQGPEFLTYFQNEAQLEKSRLLSDRFSAERPKGSFSTLEIQRTEQGDSAMYLCASRETSGYFGGYTFGSGTRLTVV.

This clone was observed once. The J gene is TRBJ1-2, the V gene TRBV6-5, with D maybe TRBD1 (5 bases). V was pared by 5 bases and J by 8 bases, with 18 bases between. The CDR3 is made up of 14 amino acids. The germline V gene encodes CDR1 MNHEY and CDR2 SVGAGI. Here the CDR3 reads CASSQNQGINGYTF. The CDR3 bases are TGTGCCAGCAGTCAGAACCAGGGTATTAACGGCTACACCTTC.

This clone appeared a single time. V gene TRBV30 combines with J gene TRBJ1-6; D possibly corresponds to TRBD1 (5 bases). CDR3 length: 12 amino acids. The V end lost 0 bases, the J end lost 8 bases, and 5 bases lay between the germline ends. Germline V gives CDR1 GTSNPN, CDR2 SVGIG (reference sequence). The CDR3 loop is CAWSVQDSPLHF. In DNA form, the CDR3 reads TGTGCCTGGAGTGTACAGGATTCACCCCTCCACTTT.

V is TRBV27 and J is TRBJ2-1, with 12 bases identical to TRBD2. The CDR3 covers 13 residues. CDR1 and CDR2 (germline): MNHEY, SMNVEV (reference sequence). The trim removed 10 bases at V and 4 bases at J, leaving 2 bases unmatched. DNA of the CDR3: TGTGCCACAGGACTAGCGGGATACAATGAGCAGTTCTTC. Translation: CATGLAGYNEQFF.

This chain joins TRBV19 and TRBJ2-2; the match to TRBD2 covers 9 bases. This CDR3 spans 16 amino acids. The germline gives CDR1 LNHDA, CDR2 SQIVND (reference sequence). Trimming cost V 3 bases and J 4 bases; bases outside gene matches: 6. CDR3 bases: TGTGCCAGTAGTATCAGCGGGAGGCGGGGCACCGGGGAGCTGTTTTTT. Protein: CASSISGRRGTGELFF. Complete variable domain (other parts from reference TRBV19 and TRBJ2-2): DGGITQSPKYLFRKEGQNVTLSCEQNLNHDAMYWYRQDPGQGLRLIYYSQIVNDFQKGDIAEGYSVSREKKESFPLTVTSAQKNPTAFYLCASSISGRRGTGELFFGEGSRLTVL.

This chain uses TRBV3-1 (or the pseudogene TRBV3-2) with TRBJ1-4, with TRBD1 matching over 8 bases. The junction had 5 bases not matched to a gene; V was cut back by 5 bases and J by 6 bases. Germline loops: CDR1 LGHDT, CDR2 YNNKEL (reference sequence). The CDR3 spans 14 residues. The CDR3 region is CASSRQGPDEKLFF. DNA for the CDR3: TGTGCCAGCAGCAGACAGGGGCCGGATGAAAAACTGTTTTTT.

The gene calls are TRBV7-9 and TRBJ1-1; D gene ambiguous. V lost 1 base to trimming and J lost 1 base, with 19 bases between them. The CDR3 sequence is 18 residues long. Germline values: CDR1 SEHNR, CDR2 FQNEAQ (reference sequence). In DNA, the CDR3 is TGTGCCAGCAGCTTAGTGCACGGGTTTCTTCGGGAGAACACTGAAGCTTTCTTT. Translated, it gives CASSLVHGFLRENTEAFF.

The V gene is TRBV7-3, the J gene TRBJ2-1; TRBD2 aligns across 9 bases. CDR1 and CDR2 from the germline V gene are SGHTA and FQGTGA. This CDR3 has 15 residues. Trimming removed 1 base from V and 3 bases from J; junction bases left unmatched: 1. CDR3 in DNA: TGTGCCAGCAGCTTAAAGACTAGCGGCTACAATGAGCAGTTCTTC. It codes for CASSLKTSGYNEQFF.

J is TRBJ2-6 and V is TRBV5-1; D unresolved. Germline V CDR1 and CDR2: SGHRS, YFSETQ. Trimming cost V 1 base and J 0 bases, with 8 bases left between them. The CDR3 runs 16 residues. CDR3 sequence: CASSLLGSSGANVLTF. The CDR3 DNA reads TGCGCCAGCAGCTTGTTGGGCAGCTCTGGGGCCAACGTCCTGACTTTC.

This clone was observed a handful of times. This specimen includes other DNA sequences encoding the same CDR3. The chain has TRBV6-5 and TRBJ1-1; D might be TRBD1 (6 bases). In germline, CDR1 is MNHEY, CDR2 SVGAGI. The CDR3 is made up of 13 amino acids. V was trimmed by 6 bases and J by 3 bases, leaving 11 bases between them. The CDR3 coding sequence is TGTGCCAGCAGAGTACAGGGAGACACTGAAGCTTTCTTT. Translating it yields CASRVQGDTEAFF.

Details on this clone: The sample has other DNA sequences that encode this CDR3 too. The chain couples TRBV4-3 to TRBJ2-7, with 10 bases matching TRBD1. The CDR3 is 15 residues long. Germline V gene sequence: CDR1 LGHNA, CDR2 YSLEER. The V gene end was trimmed by 3 bases and the J gene end by 2 bases; junction bases not matched to a gene: 4. The CDR3 reads CASSHSGTGAYEQYF. The CDR3 DNA follows: TGCGCCAGCAGCCACTCCGGGACAGGGGCCTACGAGCAGTACTTC.

J is TRBJ1-5 and V is TRBV5-8; D gene uncertain. V gave up 4 bases and J gave up 3 bases, with 11 bases separating them. The CDR3 is 14 residues long. CDR1 and CDR2 (germline): SGHTS, YDEGEE. The CDR3: CASSVGAFNQPQHF. For the CDR3, the DNA is TGTGCCAGCAGCGTAGGAGCTTTCAATCAGCCCCAGCATTTT.

This clone showed up just once. J is TRBJ1-2 and V is TRBV7-2, with D hard to call. The V gene lost 0 bases and the J gene lost 3 bases, with 11 bases spanning the gap. The CDR3 totals 15 residues. From germline, CDR1 is SGHTA and CDR2 FQGNSA. The CDR3: CASSLASGSHYGYTF. DNA of the CDR3: TGTGCCAGCAGCTTAGCATCGGGAAGCCACTATGGCTACACCTTC.

The gene calls are TRBV9 and TRBJ2-3; 10 bases map to TRBD1. The CDR3 length is 13 residues. Germline loops: CDR1 SGDLS, CDR2 YYNGEE. Trimming cost V 7 bases and J 6 bases; bases outside gene matches: 5. For the CDR3, the DNA is TGTGCCAGCGGACAGGGGGTGCGGGATACGCAGTATTTT. Its protein is CASGQGVRDTQYF.

The V gene is TRBV6-5, the J gene TRBJ2-7; D remains unclear. CDR1 MNHEY and CDR2 SVGAGI come from the germline V gene. V was pared by 6 bases and J by 7 bases, with 10 bases between. CDR3 length: 11 amino acids. This CDR3 is CASSLHGEQYF. CDR3 nucleotide sequence: TGTGCCAGCAGCCTCCACGGGGAGCAGTACTTC.

This clone was seen only a few times. The chain has TRBV2 and TRBJ2-7; 9 bases line up with TRBD2. Unmatched junction bases numbered 10, after V lost 1 base and J lost 6 bases. This CDR3 has 16 amino acids. Germline assignment: CDR1 SNHLY and CDR2 FYNNEI. The CDR3 region has the DNA TGTGCCAGCAGTGAAGAGGTAGCGGGAGTTAACTCCGAGCAGTACTTC. Protein: CASSEEVAGVNSEQYF.

CDR3 protein: CATSDSGTQNTEAFF. The CDR3 coding sequence is TGTGCCACCAGTGATTCCGGGACACAGAACACTGAAGCTTTCTTT. This chain connects TRBV24-1 to TRBJ1-1; D possibly corresponds to TRBD1 (6 bases). V shed 2 bases and J shed 1 base, with 10 bases lying between them. This CDR3 has 15 residues. The V gene's germline CDR1 is KGHDR and CDR2 SFDVKD.

V and J are TRBV30 and TRBJ2-7, with 8 bases that match TRBD2. The CDR3 runs 15 residues. The trim removed 2 bases at V and 0 bases at J, leaving 6 bases unmatched. CDR1 and CDR2 (germline): GTSNPN, SVGIG (reference sequence). For the CDR3, the DNA is TGTGCCTGGAGTATCCTAGCGGGCCCCTCCTACGAGCAGTACTTC. It encodes CAWSILAGPSYEQYF.

This clone was recorded once. This chain joins TRBV6-1 and TRBJ1-4; D is unclear. The V gene lost 2 bases and the J gene lost 8 bases, with 24 bases spanning the gap. The CDR3 totals 18 residues. The germline CDR1 and CDR2 sequences are MNHNS and SASEGT. Here the CDR3 DNA reads TGTGCCAGCAGTGAACCCTTGTTGTTGCGCCTACGAGCAGAAAAACTGTTTTTT. Residues: CASSEPLLLRLRAEKLFF.

The chain carries TRBV18 and TRBJ2-3; 9 positions match TRBD1. The ends lost 3 bases at V and 2 bases at J; junction bases unmatched: 3. CDR1 is KGHSH, CDR2 LQKENI, per germline. The CDR3 has 15 residues. CDR3 region: CASSPGTGSTDTQYF. The CDR3, as DNA: TGTGCCAGCTCACCCGGGACAGGGTCCACAGATACGCAGTATTTT.

The chain has TRBV21-1 and TRBJ1-5; the table's TRBD1 call for D was not verified on the DNA. TRBV21-1 is given as a pseudogene. CDR3 length: 19 amino acids. The CDR3 protein is CASRPWSDSLPYSNQPQHF. The DNA for the CDR3 is TGTGCCAGCAGACCCTGGAGCGACAGCCTACCTTATAGCAATCAGCCCCAGCATTTT.

CDR3 region: CASSPGTDNSPLHF. The CDR3 bases are TGTGCCAGCTCACCGGGGACAGATAATTCACCCCTCCACTTT. The gene calls are TRBV18 and TRBJ1-6, with 7 nucleotides matching TRBD1. Germline loops: CDR1 KGHSH, CDR2 LQKENI. V lost 3 bases, J lost 5 bases, and 1 base stayed unmatched. The CDR3 contains 14 residues.